Each of the 18 T cell receptor beta chains below was sequenced from the same sample in a study of identical twins. TCRdb ran MiXCR on the 5' RACE reads and lists one entry per CDR3 protein. The sample holds 1.5 million to 2 million distinct CDR3 sequences; about 32% are singletons and the top ten take 0.25% to 0.3%. The sample taken for sequencing was cord blood. Every receptor here comes from a newborn girl in good health.

The chain employs TRBV7-6 and TRBJ2-5; D remains ambiguous. Trimming left V 3 bases short and J 11 bases short, with 22 bases between. This CDR3 spans 15 amino acids. Germline assignment: CDR1 SGHVS and CDR2 FNYEAQ. The CDR3 loop is CASSLDGRSYNEQYF. DNA of the CDR3: TGTGCCAGCAGCTTGGACGGACGCTCCTACAATGAGCAGTACTTC.

The rearrangement links TRBV6-5 to TRBJ1-4; D possibly corresponds to TRBD1 (5 bases). The ends were cut back, 0 bases at V and 8 bases at J, with 13 bases in the middle. The CDR3 is 15 residues long. CDR1 and CDR2 (germline): MNHEY, SVGAGI. CDR3 in amino acids: CASSYSQGKGEKLFF. The CDR3 coding sequence is TGTGCCAGCAGTTACTCTCAGGGCAAGGGGGAAAAACTGTTTTTT.

The chain links TRBV4-1 to TRBJ1-1, with D possibly matching TRBD1 (6 bases). Germline V CDR1 and CDR2: MGHRA, YSYEKL. CDR3 length: 16 residues. Trimming removed 1 base at V and 3 bases at J, with 15 bases between. CDR3 sequence reads: CASSQGSRTADTEAFF. The CDR3 DNA reads TGCGCCAGCAGCCAAGGCAGTAGGACAGCCGACACTGAAGCTTTCTTT.

The table lists this clonotype with a few counts. This chain uses TRBV4-2 with TRBJ2-7, with D tentatively TRBD2 (5 bases). CDR1 and CDR2 from the germline V gene are LGHNA and YNFKEQ. The CDR3 length is 15 residues. V was cut by 4 bases and J by 0 bases, with 13 bases left in between. CDR3 sequence: CASSPWTGSSYEQYF. The CDR3 region has the DNA TGTGCCAGCAGCCCGTGGACGGGGAGCTCCTACGAGCAGTACTTC.

J is TRBJ2-3 and V is TRBV6-2 or TRBV6-3; 8 bases map to TRBD2. The CDR3 loop spans 16 amino acids. V shed 0 bases and J 1 base; nucleotides not matched to a gene: 3. Germline CDR1 and CDR2: MNHEY and SVGEGT. The CDR3 here is CASSYSRRGGTDTQYF. Here the CDR3 DNA reads TGTGCCAGCAGTTACTCGCGGCGGGGGGGCACAGATACGCAGTATTTT.

This clonotype came up many times. The V gene is TRBV5-1, the J gene TRBJ2-3, with 7 nucleotides matching TRBD1. Germline values: CDR1 SGHRS, CDR2 YFSETQ. V lost 3 bases to trimming and J lost 0 bases; unmatched junction nucleotides: 4. This CDR3 contains 15 residues. The chain's CDR3 is CASSSAQGSTDTQYF. The DNA for the CDR3 is TGCGCCAGCAGCTCTGCACAGGGGAGCACAGATACGCAGTATTTT.

This clonotype was seen a handful of times. This chain connects TRBV6-6 to TRBJ2-7, with a tentative D call TRBD2 (6 bases). The CDR3 runs to 14 residues. Germline CDR1 and CDR2: MNHNY and SVGAGI (reference sequence). The ends were cut back, 8 bases at V and 1 base at J, with 15 bases in the middle. CDR3 residues: CASWKGRRSYEQYF. DNA of the CDR3: TGTGCCAGCTGGAAGGGGAGGCGGTCCTACGAGCAGTACTTC.

There are many counts of this clonotype. This chain links TRBV13 with TRBJ2-3; tentative D call: TRBD2 (6 bases). This CDR3 spans 11 amino acids. Trimming took off 3 bases at V and 14 bases at J, with 12 bases between the two ends. Germline assignment: CDR1 PRHDT and CDR2 FYEKMQ (reference sequence). The CDR3 spells CASSLGLRVYF. The CDR3 coding sequence is TGTGCCAGCAGCTTGGGACTGAGGGTGTATTTT.

A few counts support this clonotype. V is TRBV20-1 and J is TRBJ1-6; D gene ambiguous. V was trimmed by 3 bases and J by 0 bases, leaving 9 bases between them. CDR3 size: 15 residues. Germline assignment: CDR1 DFQATT and CDR2 SNEGSKA (reference sequence). CDR3 protein: CSASKTNSYNSPLHF. The CDR3 coding sequence is TGCAGTGCTAGTAAGACCAACTCCTATAATTCACCCCTCCACTTT.

This clonotype occurred many times. The rearrangement joins TRBV29-1 to TRBJ2-1; perhaps D is TRBD1 or TRBD2 (7 bases each). Germline values: CDR1 SQVTM, CDR2 ANQGSEA. The CDR3 spans 12 residues. Trimming took off 8 bases at V and 7 bases at J, with 15 bases between the two ends. The CDR3 reads CSSYRGGNEQFF. CDR3 bases: TGCAGCTCGTACAGGGGAGGGAATGAGCAGTTCTTC.

Remarks on this clonotype: The junction departs from the called germline gene at one end, perhaps through a read error. This chain connects TRBV6-1 to TRBJ2-3; D is perhaps TRBD1 (6 bases). Germline values: CDR1 MNHNS, CDR2 SASEGT. The CDR3 is made up of 15 amino acids. The DNA of the CDR3 is TGTACCAGCAGGAAACAGGGCCTCAACACAGATACGCAGTATTTT. Amino acids: CTSRKQGLNTDTQYF.

CDR3 amino acids: CSARGVARRGTDTQYF. The CDR3 region has the DNA TGCAGTGCTAGAGGGGTCGCGCGAAGGGGCACAGATACGCAGTATTTT. The chain combines TRBV20-1 with TRBJ2-3, with no clear D. Trimming removed 1 base from V and 1 base from J, with 15 bases in between. This CDR3 contains 16 residues. Germline assignment: CDR1 DFQATT and CDR2 SNEGSKA (reference sequence).

V gene TRBV2 combines with J gene TRBJ2-7; TRBD1 aligns across 7 bases. The CDR3 runs 12 residues. Germline V lookup: CDR1 SNHLY, CDR2 FYNNEI. V dropped 6 bases and J dropped 5; count of bases not matched to a gene: 4. CDR3 in amino acids: CASRRQGNEQYF. The CDR3 DNA sequence: TGTGCCAGCAGAAGACAGGGAAACGAGCAGTACTTC.

V usage is TRBV6-6 and J usage is TRBJ1-2, with TRBD1 identical over 8 bases. Germline V gene lookup returns CDR1 MNHNY and CDR2 SVGAGI (reference sequence). J lost 0 bases, V lost 7 bases, and 7 bases had no gene match. There are 15 residues in the CDR3. In DNA, the CDR3 is TGTGCCAGCACCGGACAGGGTTTGCCTAACTATGGCTACACCTTC. It is translated as CASTGQGLPNYGYTF.

This clonotype was counted ten times or more. This chain links TRBV15 with TRBJ2-3, with a weak D call TRBD2 (5 bases). Trimming left V 1 base short and J 2 bases short, with 10 bases between. The CDR3 is 15 residues long. CDR1 is LNHNV, CDR2 YYDKDF, per germline (reference sequence). CDR3 coding DNA: TGTGCCACCAGCAGAGTTCTCCGGGACACAGATACGCAGTATTTT. It yields the protein CATSRVLRDTDTQYF.

The genes are TRBV27 and TRBJ2-2; D tentatively reads TRBD1 or TRBD2 (5 bases each). V was shortened by 6 bases and J by 5 bases, with 13 bases between the two germline ends. The germline V gene encodes CDR1 MNHEY and CDR2 SMNVEV (reference sequence). The CDR3 sequence is 14 residues long. In DNA, the CDR3 is TGTGCCAGCAGGATTGGGACGGGAACCGGGGAGCTGTTTTTT. Amino acids: CASRIGTGTGELFF.

This sequence joins TRBV10-3 and TRBJ1-1; D gene uncertain. The CDR3 has 16 residues. V was pared by 8 bases and J by 0 bases, with 19 bases between. Germline V CDR1 and CDR2: ENHRY, SYGVKD. This chain's CDR3 is CAIWGLGPGMNTEAFF. The CDR3 DNA reads as TGTGCCATCTGGGGATTGGGCCCTGGCATGAACACTGAAGCTTTCTTT.

The chain has TRBV12-3 or TRBV12-4 and TRBJ1-1; D call uncertain. The V gene lost 2 bases and the J gene lost 4 bases, with 8 bases spanning the gap. The CDR3 covers 13 residues. In nucleotides, the CDR3 is TGTGCCAGCAGTTTATATTCGGGCACTGAAGCTTTCTTT. Encoded protein: CASSLYSGTEAFF.